The clone carrying this T cell receptor beta chain was seen a handful of times. This entry belongs to a study of regulatory T cells in long-lasting Graves disease. Indicated time point: persistent/refractory GD, antithyroid drugs over 5 years with positive TRAb. PBMC-derived RNA was used for the TCR library. For TCR beta, libraries came from iRepertoire HTBI primers and Arm-PCR of CDR3 regions. TCRdb re-derived calls from the multiplex PCR reads in MiXCR, one entry per CDR3 protein. The sample includes about 470,000 distinct CDR3 sequences, less than 25% of them seen just once. The sequencing used peripheral blood mononuclear cells (PBMCs), collected when the disease was refractory, from a patient treated with antithyroid drugs. This TCR came from a female donor with Graves disease.

The CDR3 here is CASTPAGTEAFF. The CDR3 bases are TGTGCCAGCACTCCAGCGGGGACTGAAGCTTTCTTT. The genes are TRBV6-1 and TRBJ1-1, with no clear D. In germline, CDR1 is MNHNS, CDR2 SASEGT. The CDR3 spans 12 residues. V dropped 7 bases and J dropped 5 bases, with 11 bases sitting between them.